The following is a T cell receptor beta chain sequence with its context. Its antigen is undetermined. The data were obtained in a study of cytomegalovirus exposure and HLA in healthy donors. Whole-study results and caveats: Specificity for CMV antigens was confirmed in vitro for three of the CMV-associated chains. Despite most TCR sequences being rare, some public TCRs occurred in many donors. The tendency of first-cohort TCR clusters to co-occur in the roughly 110 validation repertoires was identified by a subsequent analysis. Reports described diagnosis of cytomegalovirus status by the classifier as highly specific and sensitive.

The germline V gene has CDR1 SGHRS and CDR2 YFSETQ. The CDR3 is 15 residues long. Deletions cut 5 bases from V and 0 bases from J, with 15 bases between. Produced via immunoSEQ multiplex PCR; TCRdb's table is partial and in-frame only. Here the sample spans hundreds of thousands of clones, around 91% being singletons. This chain joins TRBV5-1 and TRBJ2-7; the D is unclear. The sequence was obtained from a woman in her 30s in good health and CMV-seronegative. The sample consisted of PBMCs. The CDR3 DNA sequence: TGCGCCAGCAGAATGGGGTCCTATATCTCCTACGAGCAGTACTTC. Its protein product is CASRMGSYISYEQYF.